Listed below are T cell receptor beta chains from one sample, sequenced in a study of T cell responses to AZD1222 COVID-19 vaccine. The repertoire was sequenced with immunoSEQ multiplex PCR; TCRdb's copy has only in-frame clones and lacks some. The sample yields approximately 140,000 clones, 90% seen once. Here the sequenced sample was peripheral blood, taken on day 0 of AZD1222 vaccination. These receptor sequences come from an adult in good health. CDR3s include the opening cysteine and the closing phenylalanine or tryptophan. Fields, in order: clone size, D gene, V gene, J gene, CDR3 protein, CDR3 DNA. A D gene is named only where the DNA matches it firmly. Not all rows give a size; the values are once, few, many and, for expanded clones, a class.

abundance: .
d_gene: .
v_gene: TRBV19
j_gene: TRBJ2-7
CDR3aa: CASSIVAAGQGREQYF
CDR3nt: TGTGCCAGTAGTATAGTGGCGGCAGGGCAGGGTCGAGAGCAGTACTTC

abundance: .
d_gene: TRBD1
v_gene: TRBV5-4
j_gene: TRBJ2-7
CDR3aa: CASSLGLGQGYEQYF
CDR3nt: TGTGCCAGCAGCTTGGGATTAGGACAGGGCTACGAGCAGTACTTC

abundance: .
d_gene: .
v_gene: TRBV21-1
j_gene: TRBJ1-1
CDR3aa: CASSREGAVNTEAFF
CDR3nt: TGTGCCAGCAGCAGAGAGGGGGCCGTGAACACTGAAGCTTTCTTT

abundance: .
d_gene: .
v_gene: TRBV12-3/TRBV12-4
j_gene: TRBJ2-7
CDR3aa: CASSFSRSGEQYF
CDR3nt: TGTGCCAGCAGTTTTTCTCGAAGCGGGGAGCAGTACTTC

abundance: .
d_gene: TRBD1
v_gene: TRBV6-1
j_gene: TRBJ1-5
CDR3aa: CASSRQGAQPQHF
CDR3nt: TGTGCCAGCAGTAGACAGGGGGCGCAGCCCCAGCATTTT

abundance: .
d_gene: TRBD2
v_gene: TRBV7-3
j_gene: TRBJ2-7
CDR3aa: CASSSLAGSYEQYF
CDR3nt: TGTGCCAGCAGCTCCCTAGCGGGATCTTACGAGCAGTACTTC

abundance: .
d_gene: .
v_gene: TRBV11-3
j_gene: TRBJ2-1
CDR3aa: CASSQESSYNEQFF
CDR3nt: TGTGCCAGCAGCCAAGAGAGCTCCTACAATGAGCAGTTCTTC

abundance: few
d_gene: TRBD2
v_gene: TRBV27
j_gene: TRBJ2-5
CDR3aa: CASSSKRTSGSAETQYF
CDR3nt: TGTGCCAGCAGTTCGAAAAGGACTAGCGGGAGTGCGGAGACCCAGTACTTC

abundance: .
d_gene: .
v_gene: TRBV6-5
j_gene: TRBJ1-3
CDR3aa: CASSYGGQGGNTIYF
CDR3nt: TGTGCCAGCAGTTACGGCGGACAAGGTGGAAACACCATATATTTT

abundance: .
d_gene: TRBD1
v_gene: TRBV6-6
j_gene: TRBJ1-5
CDR3aa: CASSYAQQGYQPQHF
CDR3nt: TGTGCCAGCAGTTACGCGCAACAGGGGTATCAGCCCCAGCATTTT

abundance: .
d_gene: .
v_gene: TRBV9
j_gene: TRBJ2-7
CDR3aa: CASSVEPGHYEQYF
CDR3nt: TGTGCCAGCAGCGTAGAGCCAGGGCACTACGAGCAGTACTTC

abundance: .
d_gene: .
v_gene: TRBV6-5
j_gene: TRBJ2-2
CDR3aa: CASRRVIGELFF
CDR3nt: TGTGCCAGCCGCAGGGTCATCGGGGAGCTGTTTTTT

abundance: .
d_gene: TRBD1
v_gene: TRBV5-8
j_gene: TRBJ1-1
CDR3aa: CASSLMGQSNTEAFF
CDR3nt: TGTGCCAGCAGCTTGATGGGACAGTCGAACACTGAAGCTTTCTTT

abundance: .
d_gene: .
v_gene: TRBV18
j_gene: TRBJ1-2
CDR3aa: CASSPLREGSGYTF
CDR3nt: TGTGCCAGCTCACCATTGAGGGAGGGAAGTGGCTACACCTTC

abundance: .
d_gene: .
v_gene: TRBV3-1/TRBV3-2
j_gene: TRBJ2-1
CDR3aa: CASSPWTDYNEQFF
CDR3nt: TGTGCCAGCAGCCCTTGGACCGACTACAATGAGCAGTTCTTC

abundance: .
d_gene: .
v_gene: TRBV27
j_gene: TRBJ1-6
CDR3aa: CASSLAGSYNSPLHF
CDR3nt: TGTGCCAGCAGTTTGGCGGGGTCCTATAATTCACCCCTCCACTTT

abundance: .
d_gene: .
v_gene: TRBV5-4
j_gene: TRBJ1-2
CDR3aa: CASSSSSLLNYGYTF
CDR3nt: TGTGCCAGCAGCTCCAGCAGCCTCCTCAACTATGGCTACACCTTC

abundance: .
d_gene: .
v_gene: TRBV7-2
j_gene: TRBJ2-2
CDR3aa: CASSLDSYTGELFF
CDR3nt: TGTGCCAGCAGCTTAGACAGCTACACCGGGGAGCTGTTTTTT

abundance: .
d_gene: .
v_gene: TRBV14
j_gene: TRBJ1-1
CDR3aa: CASSQGRSTEAFF
CDR3nt: TGTGCCAGCAGCCAAGGGAGAAGCACTGAAGCTTTCTTT

abundance: .
d_gene: .
v_gene: TRBV4-1
j_gene: TRBJ2-4
CDR3aa: CASSQAIGVKNIQYF
CDR3nt: TGCGCCAGCAGCCAAGCGATAGGAGTCAAAAACATTCAGTACTTC

abundance: .
d_gene: TRBD1
v_gene: TRBV11-3
j_gene: TRBJ1-4
CDR3aa: CASSYGQAAANEKLFF
CDR3nt: TGTGCCAGCAGCTATGGACAGGCGGCAGCTAATGAAAAACTGTTTTTT

abundance: once
d_gene: TRBD1
v_gene: TRBV27
j_gene: TRBJ2-7
CDR3aa: CASSWDRGEDEQYF
CDR3nt: TGTGCCAGCAGTTGGGACAGGGGGGAGGACGAGCAGTACTTC

abundance: .
d_gene: .
v_gene: TRBV11-3
j_gene: TRBJ1-4
CDR3aa: CASSLADRLVDWEKEKLFF
CDR3nt: TGTGCCAGCAGCTTAGCTGACAGGTTAGTCGATTGGGAAAAGGAAAAACTGTTTTTT

abundance: .
d_gene: .
v_gene: TRBV2
j_gene: TRBJ1-1
CDR3aa: CASGGTVNTEAFF
CDR3nt: TGTGCCAGCGGGGGGACGGTGAACACTGAAGCTTTCTTT

abundance: few
d_gene: .
v_gene: TRBV21-1
j_gene: TRBJ1-5
CDR3aa: CASSKARGGANQPQHF
CDR3nt: TGTGCCAGCAGCAAAGCAAGGGGTGGGGCGAATCAGCCCCAGCATTTT

abundance: .
d_gene: .
v_gene: TRBV18
j_gene: TRBJ1-1
CDR3aa: CASSPQGQTEAFF
CDR3nt: TGTGCCAGCTCACCACAGGGTCAGACGGAAGCTTTCTTT

abundance: .
d_gene: .
v_gene: TRBV11-3
j_gene: TRBJ1-1
CDR3aa: CASSLGPNTEAFF
CDR3nt: TGTGCCAGCAGCTTAGGCCCGAACACTGAAGCTTTCTTT

abundance: .
d_gene: .
v_gene: TRBV5-6
j_gene: TRBJ1-2
CDR3aa: CASSLDRADYGYTF
CDR3nt: TGTGCCAGCAGCTTGGACAGGGCCGACTATGGCTACACCTTC

abundance: .
d_gene: .
v_gene: TRBV19
j_gene: TRBJ2-7
CDR3aa: CASSSGEREQYF
CDR3nt: TGTGCCAGTAGTAGCGGCGAGCGCGAGCAGTACTTC

abundance: .
d_gene: .
v_gene: TRBV14
j_gene: TRBJ2-1
CDR3aa: CASSQAAAYNEQFF
CDR3nt: TGTGCCAGCAGCCAAGCCGCGGCCTACAATGAGCAGTTCTTC

abundance: .
d_gene: TRBD1
v_gene: TRBV11-2
j_gene: TRBJ1-2
CDR3aa: CASSLDRFRGYTF
CDR3nt: TGTGCCAGCAGTTTGGACAGGTTCCGTGGCTACACCTTC

abundance: .
d_gene: .
v_gene: TRBV19
j_gene: TRBJ1-6
CDR3aa: CASSIGGPDNSPLHF
CDR3nt: TGTGCCAGTAGTATCGGGGGACCGGATAATTCACCCCTCCACTTT

abundance: .
d_gene: .
v_gene: TRBV6-5
j_gene: TRBJ2-7
CDR3aa: CASSLLARGEQYF
CDR3nt: TGTGCCAGCTCCTTACTCGCGAGAGGGGAGCAGTACTTC

abundance: .
d_gene: .
v_gene: TRBV14
j_gene: TRBJ1-3
CDR3aa: CASSPSVIASGNTIYF
CDR3nt: TGTGCCAGCAGCCCGAGCGTCATAGCCTCTGGAAACACCATATATTTT

abundance: .
d_gene: .
v_gene: TRBV5-8
j_gene: TRBJ1-1
CDR3aa: CASSLKLSRTYDTEAFF
CDR3nt: TGTGCCAGCAGCTTGAAGCTGTCCAGGACCTATGATACTGAAGCTTTCTTT

abundance: .
d_gene: TRBD1
v_gene: TRBV30
j_gene: TRBJ1-5
CDR3aa: CAWSEGQGGFQPQHF
CDR3nt: TGTGCCTGGAGTGAGGGACAGGGGGGTTTTCAGCCCCAGCATTTT

abundance: .
d_gene: .
v_gene: TRBV9
j_gene: TRBJ2-1
CDR3aa: CASSRSTGRGSYNEQFF
CDR3nt: TGTGCCAGCAGCCGTAGTACAGGGAGGGGGTCCTACAATGAGCAGTTCTTC

abundance: .
d_gene: TRBD1
v_gene: TRBV5-6
j_gene: TRBJ1-2
CDR3aa: CASSNADRGLNYGYTF
CDR3nt: TGTGCCAGCAGCAACGCGGACAGGGGGCTTAACTATGGCTACACCTTC

abundance: .
d_gene: .
v_gene: TRBV27
j_gene: TRBJ1-6
CDR3aa: CASSWRDSPLHF
CDR3nt: TGTGCCAGCAGTTGGCGCGATTCACCCCTCCACTTT

abundance: few
d_gene: .
v_gene: TRBV2
j_gene: TRBJ1-6
CDR3aa: CASSYSESSYNSPLHF
CDR3nt: TGTGCCAGCAGTTACTCAGAGAGCTCCTATAATTCACCCCTCCACTTT

abundance: few
d_gene: TRBD1
v_gene: TRBV7-2
j_gene: TRBJ1-5
CDR3aa: CASSLAGQGNQPQHF
CDR3nt: TGTGCCAGCAGCTTAGCCGGACAGGGAAATCAGCCCCAGCATTTT

abundance: .
d_gene: TRBD2
v_gene: TRBV7-2
j_gene: TRBJ2-5
CDR3aa: CASSFQAGGRETQYF
CDR3nt: TGTGCCAGCAGCTTTCAGGCGGGGGGCAGGGAGACCCAGTACTTC

abundance: once
d_gene: .
v_gene: TRBV7-8
j_gene: TRBJ1-3
CDR3aa: CASSLWGSSSGNTIYF
CDR3nt: TGTGCCAGCAGCCTATGGGGCTCAAGCTCTGGAAACACCATATATTTT

abundance: .
d_gene: .
v_gene: TRBV4-2
j_gene: TRBJ2-1
CDR3aa: CASSQDRRVWQFF
CDR3nt: TGTGCCAGCAGCCAAGATAGGAGAGTGTGGCAGTTCTTC

abundance: .
d_gene: .
v_gene: TRBV21-1
j_gene: TRBJ2-7
CDR3aa: CASSKPWDRVEQYF
CDR3nt: TGTGCCAGCAGCAAACCGTGGGACAGGGTCGAGCAGTACTTC

abundance: few
d_gene: TRBD1
v_gene: TRBV6-4
j_gene: TRBJ2-5
CDR3aa: CASSDSAGGVETQYF
CDR3nt: TGTGCCAGCAGTGACTCGGCAGGGGGTGTAGAGACCCAGTACTTC

abundance: .
d_gene: TRBD1
v_gene: TRBV19
j_gene: TRBJ1-1
CDR3aa: CASSTGADTEAFF
CDR3nt: TGTGCCAGTAGCACAGGGGCGGACACTGAAGCTTTCTTT

abundance: .
d_gene: .
v_gene: TRBV5-6
j_gene: TRBJ2-7
CDR3aa: CASSSGQWTYEQYF
CDR3nt: TGTGCCAGCAGCAGCGGACAATGGACCTACGAGCAGTACTTC

abundance: .
d_gene: .
v_gene: TRBV11-3
j_gene: TRBJ2-1
CDR3aa: CASSLGRNNEQFF
CDR3nt: TGTGCCAGCAGCTTAGGCCGGAACAATGAGCAGTTCTTC

abundance: .
d_gene: TRBD2
v_gene: TRBV9
j_gene: TRBJ2-3
CDR3aa: CASNLAGVWIDTQYF
CDR3nt: TGTGCCAGCAACCTAGCGGGAGTATGGATTGATACGCAGTATTTT

abundance: once
d_gene: .
v_gene: TRBV30
j_gene: TRBJ2-5
CDR3aa: CAWSVGGPRETQYF
CDR3nt: TGTGCCTGGAGTGTAGGGGGGCCAAGGGAGACCCAGTACTTC

abundance: .
d_gene: .
v_gene: TRBV5-1
j_gene: TRBJ2-7
CDR3aa: CASSGKGQGRIEFSYEQYF
CDR3nt: TGCGCCAGCAGCGGTAAGGGGCAGGGGCGTATCGAGTTCTCCTACGAGCAGTACTTC

abundance: .
d_gene: .
v_gene: TRBV7-6
j_gene: TRBJ2-3
CDR3aa: CASSHLSTDTQYF
CDR3nt: TGTGCCAGCAGTCATTTAAGCACAGATACGCAGTATTTT

abundance: .
d_gene: TRBD1
v_gene: TRBV19
j_gene: TRBJ1-5
CDR3aa: CASSNGQGRQPQHF
CDR3nt: TGTGCCAGTAGTAACGGACAGGGGAGACAGCCCCAGCATTTT

abundance: .
d_gene: .
v_gene: TRBV19
j_gene: TRBJ1-6
CDR3aa: CASSIVSTGNSPLHF
CDR3nt: TGTGCCAGTAGTATAGTGTCGACGGGAAATTCACCCCTCCACTTT